A single sample is the source of the 23 T cell receptor beta chains below, sequenced in a study of cytomegalovirus exposure and HLA in healthy donors. PCR primers comprised 60 Vbeta and 13 Jbeta primers. Clones were sequenced by immunoSEQ multiplex PCR, and TCRdb holds only the in-frame ones, with some missing. The data show fewer than 140,000 clones, roughly 80% seen once. Sequencing was performed on PBMCs. These receptor sequences come from a man aged 45 to 65 in good health and CMV-seronegative.

The chain has TRBV6-1 and TRBJ1-2, with D maybe TRBD1 (5 bases). Germline V gene sequence: CDR1 MNHNS, CDR2 SASEGT. This CDR3 spans 17 amino acids. V was shortened by 2 bases and J by 8 bases, with 24 bases between the two germline ends. CDR3 nucleotide sequence: TGTGCCAGCAGTGAATCTTCGGGGGAACCAAACTTGAGGGGCTACACCTTC. Encoded protein: CASSESSGEPNLRGYTF.

The chain recombines TRBV4-1 with TRBJ1-5; D ambiguous. This CDR3 is built from 17 residues. Trimming took off 1 base at V and 0 bases at J, with 13 bases between the two ends. The germline V gene has CDR1 MGHRA and CDR2 YSYEKL. The CDR3 here is CASSQVDLGFSNQPQHF. CDR3 bases: TGCGCCAGCAGCCAAGTGGACTTGGGTTTTAGCAATCAGCCCCAGCATTTT.

The table lists this clone with a few counts. The chain uses TRBV27 and TRBJ1-6; D ambiguous. Trimming removed 5 bases at V and 4 bases at J, with 12 bases between. This CDR3 contains 15 residues. Germline values: CDR1 MNHEY, CDR2 SMNVEV (reference sequence). CDR3 amino acids: CASSPETGYNSPLHF. Here the CDR3 DNA reads TGTGCCAGCAGTCCCGAGACCGGGTATAATTCACCCCTCCACTTT.

In this sample, this clone turned up a few times. The chain combines TRBV2 with TRBJ1-2; TRBD1 might be the D (6 bases). CDR1 and CDR2 from the germline V gene are SNHLY and FYNNEI. Trimming took off 7 bases at V and 2 bases at J, with 11 bases between the two ends. The CDR3 runs to 13 residues. CDR3 sequence reads: CASNDRRNYGYTF. Here the CDR3 DNA reads TGTGCCAGCAACGACAGGCGAAACTATGGCTACACCTTC.

The chain uses TRBV19 and TRBJ1-2; TRBD1 is a possible D gene (6 bases). Deletions cut 7 bases from V and 2 bases from J, with 11 bases between. The CDR3 totals 13 residues. Germline V CDR1 and CDR2: LNHDA, SQIVND (reference sequence). CDR3 sequence: CASKGGANYGYTF. In nucleotides, the CDR3 is TGTGCCAGTAAAGGGGGAGCCAACTATGGCTACACCTTC.

This clone was seen only once. V usage is TRBV30 and J usage is TRBJ1-3, with D unresolved. Germline CDR1 and CDR2: GTSNPN and SVGIG (reference sequence). The V end was cut by 2 bases, the J end by 11 bases, with 13 bases between. This CDR3 contains 12 residues. For the CDR3, the DNA is TGTGCCTGGAGTCCCCAAGCTGGTCCCATATATTTT. It specifies CAWSPQAGPIYF.

The rearrangement uses TRBV19 and TRBJ2-7; D not certain. Germline-derived CDR1 and CDR2 are LNHDA and SQIVND (reference sequence). This CDR3 has 15 amino acids. The V end lost 5 bases, the J end lost 3 bases, and 17 bases lay between the germline ends. The CDR3 DNA follows: TGTGCCAGTAGTGACCCCAGAGGTAACGGCTACGAGCAGTACTTC. Its translation is CASSDPRGNGYEQYF.

The chain is built from TRBV5-1 and TRBJ1-2, with D hard to call. The CDR3 has 14 residues. Trimming stripped 3 bases from V and 3 bases from J, with 12 bases between. Germline CDR1 is SGHRS and CDR2 is YFSETQ. The CDR3 sequence: CASSSDGNYYGYTF. CDR3 nucleotides: TGCGCCAGCAGCTCGGACGGGAACTACTATGGCTACACCTTC.

This sequence joins TRBV5-6 and TRBJ1-2, with no clear D. Germline CDR1 SGHDT, CDR2 YYEEEE. This CDR3 contains 15 residues. The germline V and J ends were trimmed by 0 bases and 2 bases, with 11 bases remaining between them. CDR3 nucleotides: TGTGCCAGCAGCTTGGCCCGGCGGATGAACTATGGCTACACCTTC. This sequence encodes CASSLARRMNYGYTF.

V and J are TRBV14 and TRBJ1-3, with D hard to call. The germline CDR1 and CDR2 sequences are SGHDN and FVKESK. The V gene lost 0 bases and the J gene lost 0 bases, with 12 bases spanning the gap. The CDR3 contains 17 residues. The CDR3 DNA sequence: TGTGCCAGCAGCCAAGAACCCTACCCCATCTCTGGAAACACCATATATTTT. Its protein product is CASSQEPYPISGNTIYF.

CDR3 loop: CASSISGTGGKEGYTF. The CDR3 nucleotides are TGTGCCAGTAGTATCTCTGGTACAGGGGGAAAAGAGGGCTACACCTTC. J is TRBJ1-2 and V is TRBV19; 8 bases map to TRBD1. Per the germline V gene, CDR1 is LNHDA and CDR2 is SQIVND (reference sequence). This CDR3 has 16 amino acids. The V segment lost 3 bases and the J segment 8 bases; nucleotides outside the gene matches: 14.

The chain employs TRBV25-1 and TRBJ2-1, with D possibly matching TRBD1 (5 bases). Trimming stripped 5 bases from V and 9 bases from J, with 5 bases between. CDR1 MGHDK and CDR2 SYGVNS come from the germline V gene. The CDR3 has 10 amino acids. CDR3: CASSRGEQFF. The CDR3 DNA reads as TGTGCCAGCAGTAGGGGTGAGCAGTTCTTC.

J is TRBJ1-6 and V is TRBV6-6; TRBD1 aligns across 8 bases. The CDR3 runs 16 residues. V shed 3 bases, J shed 6 bases, and the junction held 7 bases outside the gene matches. Germline CDR1 reads MNHNY; CDR2 reads SVGAGI (reference sequence). In nucleotides, the CDR3 is TGTGCCAGCAGTTATTCCGGACAGGGCTCTAATTCACCCCTCCACTTT. Translation gives CASSYSGQGSNSPLHF.

In its sample, this clone was seen once. The chain recombines TRBV19 with TRBJ1-5, with 8 nucleotides matching TRBD1. CDR1 is LNHDA, CDR2 SQIVND, per germline (reference sequence). V shed 3 bases and J 3 bases; nucleotides not matched to a gene: 7. This CDR3 has 16 amino acids. The CDR3: CASSIFRTGLNQPQHF. The CDR3, as DNA: TGTGCCAGTAGTATCTTCAGGACAGGGCTCAATCAGCCCCAGCATTTT.

This clone was observed a single time. The chain has TRBV2 and TRBJ2-5, with 8 nucleotides matching TRBD1. The J call is doubtful: the DNA matches TRBJ2-7 better. The germline gives CDR1 SNHLY, CDR2 FYNNEI. CDR3 length equals 14 residues. The CDR3 DNA follows: TGTGCCAGCTATCACGGGACAGGATCCTACGAGCAGTACTTC. Protein: CASYHGTGSYEQYF.

The chain joins TRBV2 to TRBJ1-2; possible D gene TRBD1, 5 bases. The CDR3 is 13 amino acids. Germline V gene sequence: CDR1 SNHLY, CDR2 FYNNEI. V was shortened by 4 bases and J by 8 bases, with 14 bases between the two germline ends. CDR3 in DNA: TGTGCCAGCAGTGTGGTTAGGGGCGAAGGCTACACCTTC. Protein: CASSVVRGEGYTF.

The chain couples TRBV11-2 to TRBJ1-1; D ambiguous. The CDR3 is made up of 15 amino acids. V was pared by 2 bases and J by 1 base, with 11 bases between. Per germline, CDR1 SGHAT and CDR2 FQNNGV. The CDR3 coding sequence is TGTGCCAGCAGCTTAAGGAGAAAGGCGAACACTGAAGCTTTCTTT. It yields the protein CASSLRRKANTEAFF.

The V call is TRBV6-5, the J call TRBJ1-4; TRBD1 matches 8 bases. CDR3 length: 15 amino acids. After removal of 6 bases from V and 7 bases from J, the junction contained 10 bases not matched to a gene. Germline-derived CDR1 and CDR2 are MNHEY and SVGAGI. Written as DNA, the CDR3 is TGTGCCAGCAGCCGCTCCAACAGGGGGGGTGAAAAACTGTTTTTT. It yields the protein CASSRSNRGGEKLFF.

V and J are TRBV6-1 and TRBJ2-7, with D possibly matching TRBD2 (7 bases). Trimming removed 8 bases from V and 2 bases from J, with 16 bases in between. There are 14 residues in the CDR3. Germline CDR1 is MNHNS and CDR2 is SASEGT. The CDR3 DNA reads TGTGCCAGCGACACGGGGGGCGGAACCTACGAGCAGTACTTC. It encodes CASDTGGGTYEQYF.

The chain joins TRBV4-2 to TRBJ2-1; TRBD2 matches 8 bases. This CDR3 comprises 13 residues. V trimming: 4 bases; J trimming: 10 bases; junction bases outside the gene matches: 6. Germline CDR1 reads LGHNA; CDR2 reads YNFKEQ. In DNA form, the CDR3 reads TGTGCCAGCAGCCCGATAGCGGGGCGCGAGCAGTTCTTC. Translated, it gives CASSPIAGREQFF.

This clone was counted only a few times. The rearrangement joins TRBV27 to TRBJ2-5, with 12 positions matching TRBD1. The CDR3 is made up of 15 amino acids. CDR1 MNHEY and CDR2 SMNVEV come from the germline V gene (reference sequence). J lost 5 bases, V lost 4 bases, and 5 bases had no gene match. CDR3 sequence (DNA): TGTGCCAGCAGTTCCGGGACAGGGGGCGTGGAGACCCAGTACTTC. Protein product: CASSSGTGGVETQYF.

This sequence joins TRBV19 and TRBJ1-1, with a possible D match to TRBD1 (5 bases). Germline V gene sequence: CDR1 LNHDA, CDR2 SQIVND (reference sequence). Trimming removed 6 bases from V and 1 base from J, with 12 bases in between. The CDR3 is 14 amino acids. The CDR3 sequence is CASSPRVGNTEAFF. CDR3 sequence (DNA): TGTGCCAGTAGCCCCAGGGTTGGGAACACTGAAGCTTTCTTT.

This chain joins TRBV12-5 and TRBJ2-2; D is perhaps TRBD2 (6 bases). Germline lookup yields CDR1 LGHNT and CDR2 FRNRAP. V gave up 5 bases and J gave up 3 bases, with 13 bases separating them. CDR3 length equals 15 residues. CDR3 DNA sequence: TGTGCTAGTGGTCCCGGACTATTGGACACCGGGGAGCTGTTTTTT. This encodes CASGPGLLDTGELFF.